This TCR beta chain was identified in a study of T cell responses to AZD1222 COVID-19 vaccine. Some clones are missing from TCRdb's copy, which holds only in-frame ones; the method was immunoSEQ multiplex PCR. Of roughly 100,000 clones in the sample, 75% to 90% were seen once. This clonotype was sampled from an adult in good health. The input for sequencing was peripheral blood, taken on day 0 of AZD1222 vaccination.

The CDR3 spells CASSPMGQPQGNEQFF. In DNA form, the CDR3 reads TGTGCCAGCTCACCCATGGGGCAGCCCCAGGGGAATGAGCAGTTCTTC. The chain is built from TRBV18 and TRBJ2-1; D is perhaps TRBD1 (6 bases). This CDR3 spans 16 amino acids. With 3 bases removed from V and 7 bases from J, the gap between germline ends came to 19 bases. Germline V gene sequence: CDR1 KGHSH, CDR2 LQKENI.